This entry features one T cell receptor beta chain sequence. Antigen: not known. TCRs were sequenced from a few patients responding to pembrolizumab. This sample is drawn from a study of PD-1 blockade in mismatch repair-deficient tumors. Study information: Patients had approximately 13 mismatch repair-deficient cancer types, all previously treated and progressing. Study outcomes and limitations: After pembrolizumab, tumor-resident clones rose rapidly, then generally contracted before radiologic responses.

CDR1 and CDR2 (germline): SGHRS, YFSETQ. Between the trimmed V and J ends, which lost 2 bases and 2 bases, there was a span of 7 bases. The CDR3 loop spans 14 amino acids. Only in-frame clones appear in the TCRdb table, and some are missing; sequencing was by immunoSEQ multiplex PCR. The data hold 14,000 or so clones, with 75% to 85% observed a single time. The source material was PBMCs, sampled about 15 weeks after starting pembrolizumab. This TCR was sampled from an adult with mismatch repair-deficient cancer. The J gene is TRBJ2-2, the V gene TRBV5-1; D perhaps matches TRBD2 (5 bases). The CDR3 loop is CASSFGVNTGELFF. The CDR3 DNA reads as TGCGCCAGCAGCTTCGGGGTAAACACCGGGGAGCTGTTTTTT.